This TCR beta chain was found in a study of shared clonotypes between healthy human individuals. Study-level background: Each donor's CD8 memory used one plate, CD8 naive two, each CD4 subset three. Regarding the study as a whole: Lower generation probabilities were found for non-shared clonotypes than for those shared by all four donors.

In the case of this clone: What it recognizes is unknown.

Looked up from germline, CDR1 is SGHNT and CDR2 is YYREEE (reference sequence). The V end lost 5 bases, the J end lost 7 bases, and 13 bases lay between the germline ends. CDR3 size: 13 residues. Libraries were prepared by immunoSEQ multiplex PCR; TCRdb keeps only in-frame clonotypes and omits some of them. Of roughly 1.5 million clones listed, roughly 98% are singletons. Every contributor of samples was a Caucasian grown-up residing in Nashville, Tennessee. The chain has TRBV5-4 and TRBJ2-4; perhaps TRBD2 as D (6 bases). The sequence came from a man aged 25-45 years in good health. The sequenced material came from naive CD4+ T cells sorted from blood. Noted subset: CD45RA+ positively selected. The CDR3 loop reads CASRGREANIQYF. The CDR3 DNA reads as TGTGCCAGCAGGGGAAGGGAGGCTAACATTCAGTACTTC.